These 27 T cell receptor beta chains originate from one sample sequenced in a study of blood T cell repertoires in COVID-19. This table comes from immunoSEQ multiplex PCR, and its TCRdb copy is limited to in-frame clones, with some not included. The repertoire holds more than 250,000 clones, 70% to 90% seen once, with around 6% in the top ten. The sequencing sample was made of PBMCs or T cells enriched from blood (not recorded which). The receptors shown here come from a woman between 25 and 40 years old who had recovered from COVID-19.

The chain couples TRBV18 to TRBJ1-3; no clear D. Trimming removed 2 bases at V and 0 bases at J, with 14 bases between. The V gene's germline CDR1 is KGHSH and CDR2 LQKENI. CDR3 length: 17 amino acids. The CDR3 DNA reads TGTGCCAGCTCACCAGGAAGCACAGTGGGCTCTGGAAACACCATATATTTT. The encoded protein is CASSPGSTVGSGNTIYF.

The chain combines TRBV10-3 with TRBJ2-2, with 8 positions matching TRBD1. CDR1 is ENHRY, CDR2 SYGVKD, per germline. This CDR3 has 13 residues. J lost 7 bases, V lost 8 bases, and 6 bases had no gene match. The DNA of the CDR3 is TGTGCCATCGGGCAGGGGGCGTTCGGGGAGCTGTTTTTT. It codes for CAIGQGAFGELFF.

The J gene is TRBJ1-1, the V gene TRBV7-9, with a tentative D call TRBD1 (5 bases). The germline V gene has CDR1 SEHNR and CDR2 FQNEAQ (reference sequence). The germline V and J ends were trimmed by 5 bases and 6 bases, with 13 bases remaining between them. The CDR3 is made up of 13 amino acids. This CDR3 reads CASSLDSVAEAFF. The CDR3 coding sequence is TGTGCCAGCAGCCTAGACAGTGTGGCTGAAGCTTTCTTT.

The chain combines TRBV9 with TRBJ2-3; 10 bases are shared with TRBD1. Germline V gene lookup returns CDR1 SGDLS and CDR2 YYNGEE. The CDR3 loop spans 18 amino acids. The V and J ends lost 3 bases and 3 bases, in that order; junction bases with no gene match: 13. CDR3 amino acids: CASSATGGAGLGTDTQYF. The CDR3 bases are TGTGCCAGCAGCGCGACAGGGGGCGCGGGGTTGGGAACAGATACGCAGTATTTT.

The rearrangement joins TRBV5-6 to TRBJ1-2; 7 bases fit TRBD1. The germline CDR1 and CDR2 sequences are SGHDT and YYEEEE. The J segment lost 4 bases and the V segment lost 5 bases, leaving 5 bases of the junction unmatched. The CDR3 has 13 amino acids. The CDR3 sequence: CASRWTGAYGYTF. The DNA for the CDR3 is TGTGCCAGCAGGTGGACAGGCGCCTATGGCTACACCTTC.

The chain recombines TRBV19 with TRBJ2-2, with a tentative D call TRBD1 (5 bases). Per the germline V gene, CDR1 is LNHDA and CDR2 is SQIVND (reference sequence). CDR3 length: 15 residues. V was clipped by 2 bases and J by 4 bases, with 11 bases between them. As DNA, the CDR3 is TGTGCCAGTAGTATAAGCTGGGGCGGCACCGGGGAGCTGTTTTTT. Residues: CASSISWGGTGELFF.

V and J are TRBV19 and TRBJ1-2, with 7 bases matching TRBD1. J gave up 4 bases and V 5 bases, and 10 bases lay outside the gene matches. The germline gives CDR1 LNHDA, CDR2 SQIVND (reference sequence). The CDR3 has 15 residues. The CDR3 loop is CASSSAPTGIYGYTF. The CDR3 region has the DNA TGTGCCAGTAGTTCCGCTCCGACAGGGATCTATGGCTACACCTTC.

Points on this clone: Other nucleotide sequences in the sample specify the same CDR3. The chain carries TRBV9 and TRBJ1-1; possible D gene TRBD1, 6 bases. Germline lookup yields CDR1 SGDLS and CDR2 YYNGEE. This CDR3 is 13 amino acids long. V lost 4 bases and J 4 bases, leaving 11 bases between the germline ends. CDR3 DNA sequence: TGTGCCAGCAGCTTAGGAGGGGGCACTGAAGCTTTCTTT. Translating it yields CASSLGGGTEAFF. Filled out from reference TRBV9 and TRBJ1-1, the complete variable domain reads DSGVTQTPKHLITATGQRVTLRCSPRSGDLSVYWYQQSLDQGLQFLIQYYNGEERAKGNILERFSAQQFPDLHSELNLSSLELGDSALYFCASSLGGGTEAFFGQGTRLTVV.

V gene TRBV7-3 combines with J gene TRBJ2-2; 7 positions agree with TRBD1. Per the germline V gene, CDR1 is SGHTA and CDR2 is FQGTGA. The V segment lost 4 bases and the J segment 5 bases; nucleotides outside the gene matches: 16. This CDR3 is 18 amino acids long. CDR3 bases: TGTGCCAGCAGCTCCCGAGAAAGCCGGGACAGCCCTACCGGGGAGCTGTTTTTT. It codes for CASSSRESRDSPTGELFF. Drawing the rest from reference TRBV7-3 and TRBJ2-2, the complete variable domain is GAGVSQTPSNKVTEKGKYVELRCDPISGHTALYWYRQSLGQGPEFLIYFQGTGAADDSGLPNDRFFAVRPEGSVSTLKIQRTERGDSAVYLCASSSRESRDSPTGELFFGEGSRLTVL.

This clone occurred a few times. The chain carries TRBV5-4 and TRBJ2-3; D perhaps matches TRBD2 (6 bases). With 4 bases removed from V and 6 bases from J, the gap between germline ends came to 12 bases. The germline gives CDR1 SGHNT, CDR2 YYREEE (reference sequence). There are 13 residues in the CDR3. Written as DNA, the CDR3 is TGTGCCAGCAGCGGGACTGGGGCGGATACGCAGTATTTT. Residues: CASSGTGADTQYF. The variable domain in full, with the rest retrieved from reference TRBV5-4 and TRBJ2-3, is ETGVTQSPTHLIKTRGQQVTLRCSSQSGHNTVSWYQQALGQGPQFIFQYYREEENGRGNFPPRFSGLQFPNYSSELNVNALELDDSALYLCASSGTGADTQYFGPGTRLTVL.

The rearrangement joins TRBV6-6 to TRBJ2-2; 13 bases match TRBD2. The CDR3 length is 15 residues. With 6 bases clipped from V and 6 bases from J, the junction kept 4 bases outside the gene matches. The germline V gene has CDR1 MNHNY and CDR2 SVGAGI (reference sequence). The CDR3 region is CASSFGLAGAGELFF. The CDR3 DNA is TGTGCCAGCAGCTTTGGACTAGCGGGGGCCGGGGAGCTGTTTTTT.

The chain employs TRBV19 and TRBJ1-2, with TRBD1 as a possible D gene (5 bases). Trimming removed 6 bases at V and 8 bases at J, with 13 bases between. Germline V CDR1 and CDR2: LNHDA, SQIVND (reference sequence). The CDR3 length is 12 residues. CDR3 protein: CASRLTGGGYTF. The DNA for the CDR3 is TGTGCCAGTAGGCTCACCGGGGGGGGCTACACCTTC.

V usage is TRBV3-1 (or the pseudogene TRBV3-2) and J usage is TRBJ2-4; D perhaps matches TRBD2 (5 bases). The CDR3 is 14 amino acids. Trimming pared 4 bases from V and 6 bases from J, leaving 13 bases between. CDR1 is LGHDT and CDR2 is YNNKEL in the germline V gene (reference sequence). The CDR3 DNA is TGTGCCAGCAGCCTACCAAGTGAGGGAAACATTCAGTACTTC. Amino acids: CASSLPSEGNIQYF.

The chain employs TRBV30 and TRBJ1-5; D is uncertain. The germline V gene has CDR1 GTSNPN and CDR2 SVGIG (reference sequence). The ends were cut back, 0 bases at V and 5 bases at J, with 17 bases in the middle. This CDR3 has 16 residues. This CDR3 is CAWSVRATGNDQPQHF. CDR3 bases: TGTGCCTGGAGTGTCCGTGCGACGGGGAATGATCAGCCCCAGCATTTT. The complete variable domain, with remaining parts taken from reference TRBV30 and TRBJ1-5, reads SQTIHQWPATLVQPVGSPLSLECTVEGTSNPNLYWYRQAAGRGLQLLFYSVGIGQISSEVPQNLSASRPQDRQFILSSKKLLLSDSGFYLCAWSVRATGNDQPQHFGDGTRLSIL.

The chain carries TRBV7-8 and TRBJ1-5; maybe TRBD1 (6 bases). V dropped 5 bases and J dropped 12 bases, with 20 bases sitting between them. Germline CDR1 is SGHVS and CDR2 is FQNEAQ. The CDR3 totals 14 residues. DNA of the CDR3: TGTGCCAGCAGCGGAAGGGCCCCAGGGGATTTCCAGCATTTT. Amino acids: CASSGRAPGDFQHF.

This rearrangement joins TRBV12-5 to TRBJ1-1; possible D gene TRBD1, 6 bases. V lost 2 bases, J lost 3 bases, and 19 bases lay in between. The CDR3 is 17 residues long. The germline gives CDR1 LGHNT, CDR2 FRNRAP. CDR3 DNA: TGTGCTAGTGGTTTGCGATTCCTAACAGGGCCCCACACTGAAGCTTTCTTT. Translation gives CASGLRFLTGPHTEAFF.

This clone has a single count. This sequence joins TRBV10-3 and TRBJ2-2; 8 bases match TRBD2. Germline CDR1 and CDR2: ENHRY and SYGVKD. The CDR3 loop spans 16 amino acids. The junction had 6 bases not matched to a gene; V was cut back by 6 bases and J by 0 bases. The CDR3 protein is CAISQQTSANTGELFF. The CDR3, as DNA: TGTGCCATCAGCCAACAGACTAGCGCGAACACCGGGGAGCTGTTTTTT.

J is TRBJ2-2 and V is TRBV6-5; possible D gene TRBD2, 6 bases. Germline CDR1 is MNHEY and CDR2 is SVGAGI. V was pared by 4 bases and J by 13 bases, with 10 bases between. The CDR3 extends over 11 amino acids. The CDR3: CASSSGEVLFF. DNA for the CDR3: TGTGCCAGCAGTTCGGGGGAGGTGCTGTTTTTT.

The genes are TRBV11-2 and TRBJ2-7, with D uncertain. Germline V CDR1 and CDR2: SGHAT, FQNNGV. The CDR3 consists of 14 residues. V lost 5 bases and J lost 0, with 11 bases in between. The CDR3 bases are TGTGCCAGCAGCCAGGCCGGTAGCTCCTACGAGCAGTACTTC. It encodes CASSQAGSSYEQYF.

This clone showed up just a few times. This chain links TRBV30 with TRBJ1-3, with a tentative D call TRBD1 (6 bases). With 5 bases removed from V and 2 bases from J, the gap between germline ends came to 10 bases. This CDR3 spans 13 amino acids. Germline CDR1 reads GTSNPN; CDR2 reads SVGIG (reference sequence). DNA for the CDR3: TGTGCCTGGGAAAGACAGGCTGGAAACACCATATATTTT. Its translation: CAWERQAGNTIYF.

The rearrangement joins TRBV7-9 to TRBJ1-1, with D possibly matching TRBD1 (6 bases). From germline, CDR1 is SEHNR and CDR2 FQNEAQ (reference sequence). Trimming cost V 7 bases and J 10 bases, with 16 bases left between them. The CDR3 sequence is 12 residues long. DNA of the CDR3: TGTGCCAGCACAAACAGGGAATCGAGAGCTTTCTTT. It is translated as CASTNRESRAFF.

V is TRBV2 and J is TRBJ1-6; unclear D gene. Germline CDR1 is SNHLY and CDR2 is FYNNEI. This CDR3 is built from 14 residues. The ends were cut back, 4 bases at V and 3 bases at J, with 7 bases in the middle. The CDR3 DNA follows: TGTGCCAGCAGTGTACAAGACTATAATTCACCCCTCCACTTT. This sequence encodes CASSVQDYNSPLHF.

This clone has just one count. This rearrangement joins TRBV6-5 to TRBJ2-5; tentatively, D is TRBD2 (6 bases). The CDR3 loop spans 13 amino acids. Germline V gene data show CDR1 as MNHEY and CDR2 as SVGAGI. Trimming removed 4 bases at V and 4 bases at J, with 10 bases between. Written as DNA, the CDR3 is TGTGCCAGCAGTTCCATGGGGGGAGAGACCCAGTACTTC. Its translation: CASSSMGGETQYF.

This rearrangement joins TRBV4-3 to TRBJ1-4; D not resolved. The V gene lost 0 bases and the J gene lost 4 bases, with 12 bases spanning the gap. This CDR3 has 16 residues. Germline CDR1 reads LGHNA; CDR2 reads YSLEER. CDR3 nucleotides: TGCGCCAGCAGCCAAGATCTAGACCCCTATAATGAAAAACTGTTTTTT. Its translation is CASSQDLDPYNEKLFF.

This chain joins TRBV5-1 and TRBJ2-1; the D gene is possibly TRBD2 (5 bases). This CDR3 comprises 14 residues. Germline CDR1 SGHRS, CDR2 YFSETQ. V was pared by 0 bases and J by 12 bases, with 16 bases between. CDR3 nucleotides: TGCGCCAGCAGCTTGGAGCTACGTGAGGCGGGGCAGTTCTTC. Translation gives CASSLELREAGQFF.

The V gene is TRBV6-6, the J gene TRBJ1-2, with D maybe TRBD1 (5 bases). Germline V lookup: CDR1 MNHNY, CDR2 SVGAGI (reference sequence). V was cut by 6 bases and J by 8 bases, with 13 bases left in between. This CDR3 region has 12 residues. Written as DNA, the CDR3 is TGTGCCAGCAGCTCAGGGCTGGGAGGCTACACCTTC. Its translation: CASSSGLGGYTF.

This rearrangement joins TRBV2 to TRBJ1-2; 9 bases align to TRBD1. V was pared by 6 bases and J by 4 bases, with 12 bases of the junction left unmatched. This CDR3 comprises 16 residues. CDR1 is SNHLY, CDR2 FYNNEI, per germline. The CDR3 region is CASSENRDRVSYGYTF. The CDR3 nucleotides read TGTGCCAGCAGCGAAAATAGGGACAGGGTTTCCTATGGCTACACCTTC.